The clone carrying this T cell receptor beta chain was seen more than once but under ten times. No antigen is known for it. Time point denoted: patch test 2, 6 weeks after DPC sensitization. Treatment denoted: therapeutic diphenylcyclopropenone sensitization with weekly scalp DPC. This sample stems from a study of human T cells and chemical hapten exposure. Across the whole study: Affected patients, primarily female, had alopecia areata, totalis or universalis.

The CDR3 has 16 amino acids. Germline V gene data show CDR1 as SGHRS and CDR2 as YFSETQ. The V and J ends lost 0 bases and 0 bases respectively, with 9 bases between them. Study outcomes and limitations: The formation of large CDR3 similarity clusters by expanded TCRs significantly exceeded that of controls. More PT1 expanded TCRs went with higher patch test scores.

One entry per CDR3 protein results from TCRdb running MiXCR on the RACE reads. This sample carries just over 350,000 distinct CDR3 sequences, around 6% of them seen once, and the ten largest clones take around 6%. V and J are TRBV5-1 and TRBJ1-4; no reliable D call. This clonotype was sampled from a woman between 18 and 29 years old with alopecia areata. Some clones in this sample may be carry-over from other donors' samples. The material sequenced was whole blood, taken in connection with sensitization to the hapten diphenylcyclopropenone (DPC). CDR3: CASSLDLGTTNEKLFF. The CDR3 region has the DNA TGCGCCAGCAGCTTGGATCTGGGGACAACTAATGAAAAACTGTTTTTT.